Listed below are T cell receptor beta chains from one sample, sequenced in a study of T-cell memory formation after mild COVID-19. TCRdb called the 5' RACE reads again in MiXCR, with one record for every CDR3 protein. Among fewer than 400,000 distinct CDR3 sequences listed, about a sixth were seen once. Sequenced material: PBMCs or a T cell subset sorted from them (not recorded which). Receptors were obtained from a man aged 18 to 30 who had mild COVID-19 (a few samples of this study predate the infection). Cell type and time point are not known. CDR3s include the opening cysteine and the closing phenylalanine or tryptophan. Each record gives: V gene, J gene, clone size, D gene, CDR3 protein, CDR3 DNA. D genes are given only for firm matches. Clone size appears in some rows only: once, few, many, or a class for an expanded clone.

TRBV27	TRBJ2-2	-	-	CASSLSRGRAHSGELFF	TGTGCCAGCAGTTTATCCCGCGGACGGGCACACTCCGGGGAGCTGTTTTTT
TRBV28	TRBJ2-2	-	TRBD2	CATVAGGSGAGELFF	TGTGCCACGGTAGCGGGGGGGAGCGGAGCCGGGGAGCTGTTTTTT
TRBV28	TRBJ2-2	few	-	CASSLGLRVAFFGELFF	TGTGCCAGCAGTCTAGGGCTCAGGGTCGCTTTTTTCGGGGAGCTGTTTTTT
TRBV7-2	TRBJ2-3	many	TRBD2	CASSLQASGASTDTQYF	TGTGCCAGCAGCCTACAAGCGAGCGGGGCTAGCACAGATACGCAGTATTTT
TRBV12-5	TRBJ1-5	few	-	CASGGGGTLWPQHF	TGTGCTAGTGGTGGGGGGGGGACCCTGTGGCCCCAGCATTTT
TRBV2	TRBJ1-5	-	-	CASWEGSYSNQPQHF	TGTGCCAGCTGGGAGGGCAGCTATAGCAATCAGCCCCAGCATTTT
TRBV7-3	TRBJ2-5	-	-	CASSISGRETQYF	TGTGCCAGCAGCATAAGCGGGCGGGAGACCCAGTACTTC
TRBV5-6	TRBJ1-1	few	-	CASSLSLRSAEAFF	TGTGCCAGCAGCCTATCCCTCCGTTCGGCTGAAGCTTTCTTT
TRBV27	TRBJ2-5	-	-	CASVGGDETQYF	TGTGCCAGCGTGGGGGGCGACGAGACCCAGTACTTC
TRBV19	TRBJ1-6	-	-	CASRDGQLSPLHF	TGTGCCAGTAGGGACGGACAGTTATCACCCCTCCACTTT
TRBV4-2	TRBJ1-5	few	-	CASSLSGEGNQPQHF	TGTGCCAGCAGCCTGTCGGGGGAGGGGAATCAGCCCCAGCATTTT
TRBV6-5	TRBJ1-1	-	-	CASSSVSGGDRAFF	TGTGCCAGCAGTTCCGTCAGTGGGGGGGATCGAGCTTTCTTT
TRBV23-1	TRBJ2-4	-	-	CASSHFMGDIQYF	TGCGCCAGCAGTCACTTCATGGGGGACATTCAGTACTTC
TRBV5-1	TRBJ1-6	-	-	CASSLEGASGSPLHF	TGCGCCAGCAGCTTGGAGGGAGCCTCAGGCTCACCCCTCCACTTT
TRBV27	TRBJ1-1	-	-	CASSPLGHVSEVSAFF	TGTGCCAGCAGTCCCCTAGGTCATGTGTCGGAGGTTTCGGCTTTCTTT
TRBV9	TRBJ2-3	few	-	CASSVDSISTDTQYF	TGTGCCAGCAGCGTAGACTCCATAAGCACAGATACGCAGTATTTT
TRBV15	TRBJ2-1	few	-	CATSSTANEQFF	TGTGCCACCAGCAGTACTGCCAATGAGCAGTTCTTC
TRBV4-1	TRBJ1-2	-	-	CASSQGNGDGYGYTF	TGCGCCAGCAGCCAAGGAAACGGGGATGGCTATGGCTACACCTTC
TRBV5-1	TRBJ2-7	many	-	CASSLEGGEQYF	TGCGCCAGCAGCTTGGAGGGGGGTGAGCAGTACTTC
TRBV12-5	TRBJ2-7	once	TRBD1	CASGLGQGAGEQYF	TGTGCTAGTGGTTTGGGACAGGGGGCAGGTGAGCAGTACTTC
TRBV5-6	TRBJ2-1	-	-	CASSFLVAASSYNEQFF	TGTGCCAGCAGCTTTCTCGTGGCGGCGAGCTCCTACAATGAGCAGTTCTTC
TRBV7-2	TRBJ2-1	-	-	CASSPLGATYNEQFF	TGTGCCAGCAGCCCTCTCGGGGCTACCTACAATGAGCAGTTCTTC
TRBV9	TRBJ2-4	many	TRBD1	CASSVASPHYIGTAVSIQYF	TGTGCCAGCAGCGTAGCATCACCGCACTACATTGGGACAGCCGTGAGCATTCAGTACTTC
TRBV5-4	TRBJ2-5	-	-	CASSSGYQETQYF	TGTGCCAGCAGCTCGGGATACCAAGAGACCCAGTACTTC
TRBV12-3/TRBV12-4	TRBJ2-2	few	-	CASSSLQRGELFF	TGTGCCAGCAGCTCGCTTCAACGCGGGGAGCTGTTTTTT
TRBV7-2	TRBJ2-2	-	-	CASSHQGKKAGELFF	TGTGCCAGCAGCCATCAGGGGAAGAAGGCCGGGGAGCTGTTTTTT
TRBV7-9	TRBJ1-1	few	-	CASSLGGSDTEAFF	TGTGCCAGCAGCTTGGGTGGTAGCGACACTGAAGCTTTCTTT
TRBV5-1	TRBJ1-1	few	-	CASSLAATSGTEAFF	TGCGCCAGCAGCTTGGCCGCTACGTCGGGCACTGAAGCTTTCTTT
TRBV7-2	TRBJ1-6	few	-	CASSLTGPRINSPLHF	TGTGCCAGCAGCTTGACCGGCCCCCGAATCAATTCACCCCTCCACTTT
TRBV6-5	TRBJ2-2	few	-	CASSSGHLGRTGELFF	TGTGCCAGCAGTTCCGGACACCTCGGACGCACCGGGGAGCTGTTTTTT
TRBV10-2	TRBJ1-1	few	-	CASNLAGGETEAFF	TGCGCCAGCAACCTAGCGGGGGGAGAGACTGAAGCTTTCTTT
TRBV6-5	TRBJ2-5	-	-	CASRSKIQETQYF	TGTGCCAGCAGATCGAAAATCCAAGAGACCCAGTACTTC
TRBV18	TRBJ1-1	few	-	CASLRTQNTEAFF	TGTGCCAGCCTCCGTACCCAGAACACTGAAGCTTTCTTT
TRBV7-8	TRBJ2-3	few	TRBD2	CASSLATRVPGLAGPSTDTQYF	TGTGCCAGCAGCTTAGCGACGAGGGTACCGGGACTAGCGGGACCCAGCACAGATACGCAGTATTTT
TRBV28	TRBJ1-2	-	-	CASNGQTTYNYGYTF	TGTGCCAGCAACGGACAGACAACTTATAACTATGGCTACACCTTC
TRBV7-2	TRBJ2-3	-	-	CASSWLAAGTDTQYF	TGTGCCAGCAGCTGGTTAGCGGCGGGCACAGATACGCAGTATTTT
TRBV6-5	TRBJ2-5	-	-	CASSYSGVAGGGETQYF	TGTGCCAGCAGTTACTCAGGGGTAGCAGGGGGGGGAGAGACCCAGTACTTC
TRBV4-3	TRBJ2-7	few	TRBD1	CASSQGPGQGQSQYF	TGCGCCAGCAGCCAGGGCCCGGGACAGGGTCAGAGCCAGTACTTC
TRBV20-1	TRBJ1-4	-	-	CSSQGPSRKLFF	TGCAGTTCACAGGGCCCCTCGAGAAAACTGTTTTTT
TRBV27	TRBJ2-2	many	-	CASRTDTGELFF	TGTGCCAGCAGGACAGACACCGGGGAGCTGTTTTTT
TRBV7-9	TRBJ2-1	few	TRBD1	CASSLGDRGERDEQFF	TGTGCCAGCAGCTTAGGGGACAGGGGTGAGCGGGATGAGCAGTTCTTC
TRBV10-3	TRBJ2-2	few	TRBD1	CAISYPGQGAGELFF	TGTGCCATCAGTTATCCGGGACAGGGAGCCGGGGAGCTGTTTTTT
TRBV10-2	TRBJ2-5	few	TRBD1	CASPTGEETQYF	TGCGCCAGCCCCACAGGGGAAGAGACCCAGTACTTC